The 10 T cell receptor beta chains below all came from one sample that was sequenced in a study of breast tumors, draining lymph nodes, adjacent tissues (dated by TCRdb to the mid-2010s). Preparation of the library involved multiplex PCR. Sequencing was carried out with an Illumina HiSeq 2000. Using fastp trimming at Q25 and MiXCR clonotype assembly, TCRdb reanalyzed the public sequencing data and kept in-frame beta chains. Here each entry gathers all rows of one CDR3 protein and keeps the most common genes and DNA. Counted in this sample were about 200,000 distinct CDR3 sequences; 31% of them appeared once. Around 4.4% of the sample is in the top ten clones. The lymph node samples were taken from the axillary draining lymph nodes of breast cancer patients. Sequenced sample: axillary lymph node tissue. These receptors all come from a female donor with breast cancer. Some clones in this sample may be carry-over from other donors' samples.

This clonotype was counted at least ten times. The chain is built from TRBV4-1 and TRBJ2-2; TRBD2 matches at 10 bases. J was trimmed by 0 bases and V by 3 bases; bases with no gene match: 7. The CDR3 loop spans 18 amino acids. Germline V CDR1 and CDR2: MGHRA, YSYEKL. CDR3 DNA: TGCGCCAGCAGCCACATAGCGGGAGGTACCGCGAACACCGGGGAGCTGTTTTTT. This codes for CASSHIAGGTANTGELFF.

In this sample, this clonotype turned up many times. The junction does not match germline at one end; this may be a read error. The chain carries TRBV7-2 and TRBJ1-2, with TRBD1 matching 8 bases. The CDR3 has 15 amino acids. Germline values: CDR1 SGHTA, CDR2 FQGNSA. For the CDR3, the DNA is TGTGCCAGCAACCCAAGTGGACGGACAGGGATTGGCTACCCCTTC. Protein: CASNPSGRTGIGYPF.

This clonotype has at least ten counts. The chain links TRBV25-1 to TRBJ2-1; 12 bases are a match to TRBD2. Germline CDR1 reads MGHDK; CDR2 reads SYGVNS. CDR3 size: 14 residues. J lost 8 bases, V lost 7 bases, and 6 bases had no gene match. CDR3 region: CASTRGLAGDEQFF. The CDR3, as DNA: TGTGCCAGCACCCGGGGACTAGCGGGCGATGAGCAGTTCTTC.

With respect to this clonotype: A much larger clone lies a single base off, so this may be a read error. V is TRBV5-4 and J is TRBJ2-1; either TRBD1 or TRBD2 may supply D (6 bases each). The germline V and J ends were trimmed by 3 bases and 8 bases, with 18 bases remaining between them. CDR3 length: 15 residues. Looked up from germline, CDR1 is SGHNT and CDR2 is YYREEE (reference sequence). CDR3 DNA sequence: TGTGCCAGCAGCTCCCTGACTACCGGGGGCGATGAGCAGTTCTTC. Its protein is CASSSLTTGGDEQFF.

The CDR3 nucleotides read TGCGCCAGCAGGTGGACTAGCGGGAGGGACATCGGGGAGCTGTTTTTT. Protein sequence: CASRWTSGRDIGELFF. J is TRBJ2-2 and V is TRBV5-1, with 15 bases matching TRBD2. Germline CDR1 is SGHRS and CDR2 is YFSETQ. The CDR3 length is 16 residues. Germline trimming cut 5 bases from V and 7 bases from J; bases unmatched to any gene: 6.

This clonotype came up many times. The chain recombines TRBV12-3 or TRBV12-4 with TRBJ2-3, with 16 bases aligning to TRBD2. V dropped 7 bases and J dropped 10; count of bases not matched to a gene: 8. The CDR3 consists of 15 residues. In DNA form, the CDR3 reads TGTGCCAGCACCGGGACTAGCGGGAGGGCAGCAGCGCAGTATTTT. Translating it yields CASTGTSGRAAAQYF.

As regards this clonotype: Being one base from a much bigger clone, this may be a read error. This rearrangement joins TRBV3-1 to TRBJ1-3, with a tentative D call TRBD1 (6 bases). V lost 6 bases and J 1 base, leaving 13 bases between the germline ends. Germline V gene sequence: CDR1 LGHDT, CDR2 YNNKEL (reference sequence). CDR3 length: 15 amino acids. The CDR3 bases are TGTGCCAGCAGGGGGGGCGGGGCTTCTGGAAACACCATATATTTT. Amino acids: CASRGGGASGNTIYF.

This clonotype was recorded a few times. Since a much larger clone is just one base distant, this may be a read error. The chain employs TRBV20-1 and TRBJ1-2, with D maybe TRBD1 (6 bases). Germline CDR1 and CDR2: DFQATT and SNEGSKA (reference sequence). CDR3 size: 11 residues. The CDR3 nucleotides are TGCAGTGCTAGAGCAGGGGATGGCTACGCCTTC. Amino acid sequence: CSARAGDGYAF.

This clonotype came up many times. The chain couples TRBV7-9 to TRBJ1-2; D is unclear. The germline V and J ends were trimmed by 3 bases and 6 bases, with 8 bases remaining between them. The germline CDR1 and CDR2 sequences are SEHNR and FQNEAQ (reference sequence). CDR3 length: 12 residues. In nucleotides, the CDR3 is TGTGCCAGCAGCTTGGCCCCCCATGGCTACACCTTC. As protein: CASSLAPHGYTF.

This clonotype was seen many times. This sequence joins TRBV5-1 and TRBJ2-5, with 14 bases that match TRBD2. J was trimmed by 3 bases and V by 4 bases; bases with no gene match: 5. Germline CDR1 SGHRS, CDR2 YFSETQ. The CDR3 covers 16 residues. The CDR3 DNA reads as TGCGCCAGCAGCGGTGGGACTAGCGGGAGCGAAGAGACCCAGTACTTC. Amino acids: CASSGGTSGSEETQYF.